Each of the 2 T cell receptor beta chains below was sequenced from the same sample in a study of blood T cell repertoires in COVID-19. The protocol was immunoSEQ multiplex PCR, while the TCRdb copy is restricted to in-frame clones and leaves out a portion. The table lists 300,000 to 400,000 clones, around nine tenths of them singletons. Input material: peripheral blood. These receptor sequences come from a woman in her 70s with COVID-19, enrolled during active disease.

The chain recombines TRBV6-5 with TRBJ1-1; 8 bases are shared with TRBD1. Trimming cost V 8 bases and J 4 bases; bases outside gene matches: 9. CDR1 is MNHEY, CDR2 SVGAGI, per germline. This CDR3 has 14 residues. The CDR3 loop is CASRPRQGITEAFF. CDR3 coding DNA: TGTGCCAGCCGCCCCAGACAGGGGATCACTGAAGCTTTCTTT.

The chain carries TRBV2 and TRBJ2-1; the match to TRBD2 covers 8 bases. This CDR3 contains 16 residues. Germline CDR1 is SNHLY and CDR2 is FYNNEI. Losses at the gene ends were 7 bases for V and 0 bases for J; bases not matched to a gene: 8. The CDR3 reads CASKGSGTSSYNEQFF. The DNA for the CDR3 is TGTGCCAGCAAGGGTAGCGGGACAAGCTCCTACAATGAGCAGTTCTTC.